The present T cell receptor (beta chain) was sequenced within a study of shared clonotypes between healthy human individuals. About the research overall: Each donor contributed plates that comprised three CD4 naive, three CD4 memory, two CD8 naive and one CD8 memory.

Broader study findings: All-four-donor shared clonotypes had higher generation probabilities than non-shared clonotypes did. In the sorted subsets, rarefaction showed sequencing was incomplete despite large depth.

TCRdb keeps only in-frame clones here, not all; method: immunoSEQ multiplex PCR. Of approximately 100,000 clones detected, about 70% appear once; the ten largest clones hold roughly 24%. With regard to this clone: Its specificity is not known.

The CDR3 is 16 residues long. Germline loops: CDR1 LNHDA, CDR2 SQIVND (reference sequence). Trimming took 6 bases from V and 8 from J; bases not matched to a gene: 13. This sequence was found in a woman under 40 in good health. The chain is built from TRBV19 and TRBJ2-1, with 10 bases lining up with TRBD2. Sequenced: memory CD8+ T cells sorted from blood. The subset here: CD45RO+ cells pooled with CCR7-negative TemRA cells. The CDR3 loop reads CASSQSGRAPRDEQFF. The DNA for the CDR3 is TGTGCCAGTAGCCAGAGCGGGAGGGCCCCTCGGGATGAGCAGTTCTTC.